Below, 20 T cell receptor beta chains from the same sample are listed, as sequenced in a study of control samples from healthy donors and cancer patients. TCRdb keeps only in-frame clones here, not all; method: immunoSEQ multiplex PCR. The sample contains about 130,000 clones, roughly 90% of which appear only once. The sample consisted of blood. These receptors all stem from a man in his late teens or twenties in good health.

The chain recombines TRBV10-3 with TRBJ1-6, with D possibly being TRBD1 (6 bases). This CDR3 spans 14 amino acids. The germline V and J ends were trimmed by 11 bases and 3 bases, with 14 bases remaining between them. Looked up from germline, CDR1 is ENHRY and CDR2 is SYGVKD. The CDR3 nucleotides are TGTGCCGGAGGAGAAGGGGGCTATAATTCACCCCTCCACTTT. Translating gives CAGGEGGYNSPLHF.

This chain joins TRBV3-1 (or the pseudogene TRBV3-2) and TRBJ1-6; D remains ambiguous. The CDR3 sequence is 16 residues long. Trimming removed 0 bases at V and 7 bases at J, with 13 bases between. Germline-derived CDR1 and CDR2 are LGHDT and YNNKEL (reference sequence). The CDR3 coding sequence is TGTGCCAGCAGCCAAGATAGGCGGCCCCTAAATTCACCCCTCCACTTT. This encodes CASSQDRRPLNSPLHF.

The V and J genes are TRBV4-1 and TRBJ1-5, with D uncertain. Per germline, CDR1 MGHRA and CDR2 YSYEKL. The germline V and J ends were trimmed by 1 base and 2 bases, with 15 bases remaining between them. The CDR3 runs to 17 residues. The CDR3 here is CASSQAPSPWGNQPQHF. The CDR3 DNA follows: TGCGCCAGCAGCCAAGCCCCTAGTCCTTGGGGCAATCAGCCCCAGCATTTT.

The chain uses TRBV5-1 and TRBJ2-3; 8 nucleotides line up with TRBD1. J gave up 3 bases and V 3 bases, and 6 bases lay outside the gene matches. Germline assignment: CDR1 SGHRS and CDR2 YFSETQ. The CDR3 covers 15 residues. The CDR3 is CASSYGQGGTDTQYF. The CDR3 DNA is TGCGCCAGCAGCTACGGACAGGGTGGGACAGATACGCAGTATTTT.

The rearrangement joins TRBV5-6 to TRBJ1-2, with D maybe TRBD1 (6 bases). Germline CDR1 is SGHDT and CDR2 is YYEEEE. CDR3 length: 14 amino acids. The germline V and J ends were trimmed by 9 bases and 4 bases, with 19 bases remaining between them. In DNA form, the CDR3 reads TGTGCCACCGGGGGCCCGCCGTGGAGCTATGGCTACACCTTC. It specifies CATGGPPWSYGYTF.

The chain combines TRBV30 with TRBJ1-2; 8 bases match TRBD1. CDR3 length: 15 residues. Trimming took 3 bases from V and 3 from J; bases not matched to a gene: 9. Germline lookup yields CDR1 GTSNPN and CDR2 SVGIG (reference sequence). CDR3 loop: CAWSRWTGRDYGYTF. The DNA of the CDR3 is TGTGCCTGGAGCCGCTGGACAGGGCGTGACTATGGCTACACCTTC.

The count of this clone is one. The gene calls are TRBV9 and TRBJ2-7; 9 nucleotides match TRBD1. V lost 3 bases, J lost 7 bases, and 8 bases stayed unmatched. Germline V gene lookup returns CDR1 SGDLS and CDR2 YYNGEE. CDR3 length equals 14 residues. The CDR3, as DNA: TGTGCCAGCAGCGAAACGGACAGGGGAGGTGAGCAGTACTTC. This translates into CASSETDRGGEQYF.

This chain links TRBV19 with TRBJ1-2, with D unresolved. The CDR3 totals 15 residues. V shed 3 bases and J shed 0 bases, with 11 bases lying between them. Germline CDR1 reads LNHDA; CDR2 reads SQIVND (reference sequence). This CDR3 is CASSMSILTNYGYTF. The CDR3 nucleotides read TGTGCCAGTAGTATGAGTATACTTACTAACTATGGCTACACCTTC.

The chain links TRBV21-1 to TRBJ2-1; the table's D call of TRBD1 was not tested on the DNA. TRBV21-1 is deemed a pseudogene. CDR3 length: 16 amino acids. The CDR3 spells CASSSAGTGDVSEQFF. In DNA, the CDR3 is TGTGCCAGCAGCTCGGCCGGGACAGGGGACGTAAGTGAGCAGTTCTTC.

The chain recombines TRBV19 with TRBJ1-2; D call uncertain. Germline V lookup: CDR1 LNHDA, CDR2 SQIVND (reference sequence). V lost 6 bases and J lost 8, with 13 bases in between. This CDR3 contains 12 residues. This CDR3 is CASSRRLGGYTF. CDR3 in DNA: TGTGCCAGTAGCCGCCGCCTCGGGGGCTACACCTTC.

The J gene is TRBJ2-7, the V gene TRBV2; 7 bases match TRBD2. This CDR3 region has 14 residues. CDR1 and CDR2 (germline): SNHLY, FYNNEI. V trimming: 6 bases; J trimming: 9 bases; junction bases outside the gene matches: 14. Here the CDR3 reads CASSRLVGGSGQYF. In DNA, the CDR3 is TGTGCCAGCAGCCGGTTGGTGGGAGGGTCCGGGCAGTACTTC.

The chain couples TRBV30 to TRBJ2-4, with TRBD2 matching over 7 bases. V lost 5 bases and J lost 6; bases outside the gene matches: 1. Germline V gene data show CDR1 as GTSNPN and CDR2 as SVGIG (reference sequence). The CDR3 spans 11 residues. The CDR3 here is CAWGRGNIQYF. CDR3 nucleotides: TGTGCCTGGGGGAGGGGAAACATTCAGTACTTC.

The sample holds one count of this clone. V and J are TRBV11-1 and TRBJ1-6; 7 bases fit TRBD1. J gave up 7 bases and V 5 bases, and 8 bases lay outside the gene matches. Germline V CDR1 and CDR2: SGHAT, FQDESV (reference sequence). The length of the CDR3 is 15 residues. The CDR3 reads CASSDPGTVNSPLHF. CDR3 DNA sequence: TGTGCCAGCAGCGACCCAGGGACAGTAAATTCACCCCTCCACTTT.

The chain has TRBV5-6 and TRBJ1-6, with TRBD1 as a possible D gene (6 bases). Germline lookup yields CDR1 SGHDT and CDR2 YYEEEE. There are 15 residues in the CDR3. V was clipped by 0 bases and J by 6 bases, with 10 bases between them. CDR3 in DNA: TGTGCCAGCAGCTTGGAGGGGGGGGGTAATTCACCCCTCCACTTT. Protein sequence: CASSLEGGGNSPLHF.

V is TRBV3-1 (or the pseudogene TRBV3-2) and J is TRBJ2-1; no definite D call. Germline CDR1 reads LGHDT; CDR2 reads YNNKEL (reference sequence). CDR3 length: 12 amino acids. V lost 7 bases to trimming and J lost 9 bases, with 13 bases between them. Here the CDR3 DNA reads TGTGCCAGCAAGGGTCTAGTTGGTGAGCAGTTCTTC. Translated: CASKGLVGEQFF.

The chain recombines TRBV4-1 with TRBJ1-1; no clear D. The CDR3 runs 16 residues. Germline values: CDR1 MGHRA, CDR2 YSYEKL. Trimming pared 8 bases from V and 2 bases from J, leaving 21 bases between. The CDR3 region is CASSTIGPRGNTEAFF. CDR3 nucleotide sequence: TGCGCCAGCTCCACAATAGGCCCCCGGGGTAACACTGAAGCTTTCTTT.

The genes are TRBV4-2 and TRBJ1-1; D unclear. Germline-derived CDR1 and CDR2 are LGHNA and YNFKEQ. CDR3 length equals 14 residues. V shed 2 bases and J shed 0 bases, with 7 bases lying between them. The DNA of the CDR3 is TGTGCCAGCAGCCAAAAAGGGCTGAACACTGAAGCTTTCTTT. It codes for CASSQKGLNTEAFF.

This chain joins TRBV5-1 and TRBJ1-4; D is possibly TRBD1 (6 bases). CDR1 is SGHRS, CDR2 YFSETQ, per germline. Trimming pared 3 bases from V and 8 bases from J, leaving 17 bases between. This CDR3 is 15 amino acids long. The DNA of the CDR3 is TGCGCCAGCAGCTGGAGTGGGGGCCAAGGGGAAAAACTGTTTTTT. It codes for CASSWSGGQGEKLFF.

V and J are TRBV6-1 and TRBJ1-5; D is ambiguous. V was trimmed by 2 bases and J by 0 bases, leaving 8 bases between them. The CDR3 length is 15 residues. Germline assignment: CDR1 MNHNS and CDR2 SASEGT. For the CDR3, the DNA is TGTGCCAGCAGTGAATGGACCGCTAGCAATCAGCCCCAGCATTTT. It is translated as CASSEWTASNQPQHF.

This chain joins TRBV13 and TRBJ2-6; no clear D gene. CDR1 and CDR2 (germline): PRHDT, FYEKMQ (reference sequence). The ends were cut back, 0 bases at V and 3 bases at J, with 6 bases in the middle. CDR3 length: 15 amino acids. The CDR3 DNA sequence: TGTGCCAGCAGCTTAGGGGTGATTGGGGCCAACGTCCTGACTTTC. Translated: CASSLGVIGANVLTF. Full variable domain (missing parts from reference TRBV13 and TRBJ2-6): AAGVIQSPRHLIKEKRETATLKCYPIPRHDTVYWYQQGPGQDPQFLISFYEKMQSDKGSIPDRFSAQQFSDYHSELNMSSLELGDSALYFCASSLGVIGANVLTFGAGSRLTVL.